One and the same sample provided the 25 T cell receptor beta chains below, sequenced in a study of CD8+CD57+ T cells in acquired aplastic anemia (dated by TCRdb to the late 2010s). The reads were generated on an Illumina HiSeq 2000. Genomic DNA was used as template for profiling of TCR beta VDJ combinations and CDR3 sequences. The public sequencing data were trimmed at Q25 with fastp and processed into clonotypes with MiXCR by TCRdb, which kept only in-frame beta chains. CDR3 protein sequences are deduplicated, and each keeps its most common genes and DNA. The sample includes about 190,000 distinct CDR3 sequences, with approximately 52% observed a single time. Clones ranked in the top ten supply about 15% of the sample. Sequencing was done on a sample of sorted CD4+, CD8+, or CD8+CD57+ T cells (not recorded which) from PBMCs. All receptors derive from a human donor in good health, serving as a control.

The CDR3 loop reads CASSVLGTGDNEQFF. In nucleotides, the CDR3 is TGTGCCAGCAGCGTCCTGGGGACAGGGGACAATGAGCAGTTCTTC. This chain connects TRBV9 to TRBJ2-1; 10 bases agree with TRBD1. This CDR3 is 15 amino acids long. Germline V gene data show CDR1 as SGDLS and CDR2 as YYNGEE. V was clipped by 2 bases and J by 5 bases; unmatched bases: 4.

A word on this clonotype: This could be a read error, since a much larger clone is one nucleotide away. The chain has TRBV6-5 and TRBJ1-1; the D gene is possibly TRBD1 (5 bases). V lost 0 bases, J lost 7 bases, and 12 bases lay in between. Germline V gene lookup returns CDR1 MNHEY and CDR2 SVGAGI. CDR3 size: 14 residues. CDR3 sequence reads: CASSYSEGRGEAFF. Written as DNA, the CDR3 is TGTGCCAGCAGTTACTCAGAGGGAAGGGGTGAAGCTTTCTTT.

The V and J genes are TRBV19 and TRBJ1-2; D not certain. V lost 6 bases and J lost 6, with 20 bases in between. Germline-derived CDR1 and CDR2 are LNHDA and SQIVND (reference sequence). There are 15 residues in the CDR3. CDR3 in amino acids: CASRSGAGQNHGYTF. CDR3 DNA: TGTGCCAGTAGATCTGGCGCCGGGCAGAACCATGGCTACACCTTC.

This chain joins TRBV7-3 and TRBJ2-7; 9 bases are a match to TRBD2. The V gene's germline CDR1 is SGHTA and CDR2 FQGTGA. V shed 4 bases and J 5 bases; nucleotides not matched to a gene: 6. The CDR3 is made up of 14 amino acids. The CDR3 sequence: CASSWGGGGHEQYF. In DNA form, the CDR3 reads TGTGCCAGCAGCTGGGGCGGGGGGGGCCACGAGCAGTACTTC.

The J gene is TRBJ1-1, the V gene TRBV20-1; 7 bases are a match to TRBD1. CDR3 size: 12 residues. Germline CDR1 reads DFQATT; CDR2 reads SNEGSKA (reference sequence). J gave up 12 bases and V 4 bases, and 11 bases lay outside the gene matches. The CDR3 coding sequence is TGCAGTGCTACCGGGACAGCCGGGGGGTCTTTCTTT. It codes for CSATGTAGGSFF.

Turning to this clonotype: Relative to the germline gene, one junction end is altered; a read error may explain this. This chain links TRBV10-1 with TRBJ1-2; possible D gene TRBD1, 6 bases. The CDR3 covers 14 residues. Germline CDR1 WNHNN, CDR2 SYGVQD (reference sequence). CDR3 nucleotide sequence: TGTGCCATCAGTGAAGACAGGAGTTCCTATGGCTACACCTTC. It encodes CAISEDRSSYGYTF.

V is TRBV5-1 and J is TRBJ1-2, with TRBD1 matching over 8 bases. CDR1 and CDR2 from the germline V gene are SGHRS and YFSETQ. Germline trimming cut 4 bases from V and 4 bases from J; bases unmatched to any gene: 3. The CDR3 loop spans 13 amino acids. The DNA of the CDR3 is TGCGCCAGCAGCACAGGGGGTGGCTATGGCTACACCTTC. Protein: CASSTGGGYGYTF.

The CDR3 spells CASSLAGGLGTNEKLFF. CDR3 sequence (DNA): TGCGCCAGCAGCTTGGCCGGGGGCCTCGGAACTAATGAAAAACTGTTTTTT. V gene TRBV5-1 combines with J gene TRBJ1-4, with D tentatively TRBD1 (6 bases). Trimming shortened V by 0 bases and J by 1 base, and 13 bases separated the two germline ends. Germline CDR1 reads SGHRS; CDR2 reads YFSETQ. The CDR3 has 17 amino acids.

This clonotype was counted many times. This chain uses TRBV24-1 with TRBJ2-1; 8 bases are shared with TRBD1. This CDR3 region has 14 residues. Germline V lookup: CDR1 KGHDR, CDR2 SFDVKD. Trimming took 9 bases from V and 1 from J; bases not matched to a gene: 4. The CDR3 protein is CATRGTGSYNEQFF. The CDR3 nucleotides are TGTGCCACCCGGGGGACAGGATCCTACAATGAGCAGTTCTTC.

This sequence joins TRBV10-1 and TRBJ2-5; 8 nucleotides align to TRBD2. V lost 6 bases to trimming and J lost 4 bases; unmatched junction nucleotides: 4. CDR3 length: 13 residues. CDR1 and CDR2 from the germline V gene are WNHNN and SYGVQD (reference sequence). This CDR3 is CASRAGVSETQYF. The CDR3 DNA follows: TGCGCCAGCAGAGCGGGAGTATCAGAGACCCAGTACTTC.

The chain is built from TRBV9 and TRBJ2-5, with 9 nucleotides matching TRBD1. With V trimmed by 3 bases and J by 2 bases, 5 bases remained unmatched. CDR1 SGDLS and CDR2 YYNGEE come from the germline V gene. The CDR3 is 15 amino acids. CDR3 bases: TGTGCCAGCAGCGCGGGGACAGGGCCACAAGAGACCCAGTACTTC. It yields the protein CASSAGTGPQETQYF.

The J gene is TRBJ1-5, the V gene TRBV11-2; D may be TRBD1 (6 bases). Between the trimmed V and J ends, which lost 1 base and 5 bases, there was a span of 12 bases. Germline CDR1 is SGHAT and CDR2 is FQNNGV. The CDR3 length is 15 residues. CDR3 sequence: CASSLGGGGHQPQHF. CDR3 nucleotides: TGTGCCAGCAGCTTAGGAGGGGGGGGCCATCAGCCCCAGCATTTT.

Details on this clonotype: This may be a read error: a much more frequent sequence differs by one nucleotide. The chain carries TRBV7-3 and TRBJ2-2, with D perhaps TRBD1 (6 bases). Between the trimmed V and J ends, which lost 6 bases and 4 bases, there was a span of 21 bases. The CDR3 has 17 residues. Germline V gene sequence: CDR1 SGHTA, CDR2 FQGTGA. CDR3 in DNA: TGTGCCAGCAGTCGGGCCACAGGGCCTTGGGGCACCGGGGAGCTGTTTTTT. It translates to CASSRATGPWGTGELFF.

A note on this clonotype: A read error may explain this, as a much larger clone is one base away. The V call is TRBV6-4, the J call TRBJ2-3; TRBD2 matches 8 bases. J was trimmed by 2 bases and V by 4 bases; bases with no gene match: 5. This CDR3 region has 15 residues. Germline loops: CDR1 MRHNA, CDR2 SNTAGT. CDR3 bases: TGTGCCAGCAGTGTGCAGCGGGGGACCACAGATACGCAGTATTTT. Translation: CASSVQRGTTDTQYF.

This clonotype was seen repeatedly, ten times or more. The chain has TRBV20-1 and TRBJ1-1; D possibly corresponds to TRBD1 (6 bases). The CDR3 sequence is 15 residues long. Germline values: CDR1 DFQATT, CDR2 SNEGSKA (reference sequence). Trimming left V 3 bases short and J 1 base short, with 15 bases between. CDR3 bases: TGCAGTGCTAGTAGGAACAGGGCGGGGAACACTGAAGCTTTCTTT. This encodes CSASRNRAGNTEAFF.

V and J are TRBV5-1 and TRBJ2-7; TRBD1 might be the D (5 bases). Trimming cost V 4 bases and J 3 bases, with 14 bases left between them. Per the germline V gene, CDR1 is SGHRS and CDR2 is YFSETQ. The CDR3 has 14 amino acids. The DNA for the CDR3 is TGCGCCAGCAGCCCCCTGACAGCAAACTACGAGCAGTACTTC. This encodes CASSPLTANYEQYF.

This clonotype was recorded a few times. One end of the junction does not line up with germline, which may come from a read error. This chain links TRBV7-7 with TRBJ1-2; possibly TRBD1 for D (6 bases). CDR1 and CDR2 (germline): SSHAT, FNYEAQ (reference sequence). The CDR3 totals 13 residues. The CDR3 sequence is CASSLGGDYGYTF. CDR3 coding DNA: TGTGCTAGCAGCTTAGGGGGAGACTATGGCTACACCTTC.

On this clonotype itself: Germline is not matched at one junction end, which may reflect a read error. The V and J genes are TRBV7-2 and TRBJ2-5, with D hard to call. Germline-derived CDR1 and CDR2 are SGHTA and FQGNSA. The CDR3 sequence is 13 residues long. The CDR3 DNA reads TGTGCCACCAGCCCCCCCCCCCAAGAGACCCAGTACTTC. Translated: CATSPPPQETQYF.

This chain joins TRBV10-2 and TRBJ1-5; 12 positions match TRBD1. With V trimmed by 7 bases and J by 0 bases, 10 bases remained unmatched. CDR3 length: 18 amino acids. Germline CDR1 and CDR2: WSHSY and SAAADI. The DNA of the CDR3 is TGCGCCAGCAACGCCGGGACAGGGGGCTCGTTTAGCAATCAGCCCCAGCATTTT. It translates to CASNAGTGGSFSNQPQHF.

The CDR3 DNA sequence: TGCGCCAGCAGTGAGACGTCCATGCAGTACTTC. Translation: CASSETSMQYF. V is TRBV10-1 and J is TRBJ2-7; D gene unclear. Germline CDR1 and CDR2: WNHNN and SYGVQD (reference sequence). The CDR3 spans 11 residues. The ends were cut back, 2 bases at V and 9 bases at J, with 8 bases in the middle.

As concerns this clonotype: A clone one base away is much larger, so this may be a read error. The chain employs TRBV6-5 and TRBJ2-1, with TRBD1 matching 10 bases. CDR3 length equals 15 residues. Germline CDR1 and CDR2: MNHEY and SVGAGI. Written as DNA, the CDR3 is TGTGCCAGCAGGGTTCCGGGACAGGGGAACAATGAGCGGTTCTTC. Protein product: CASRVPGQGNNERFF.

Here the CDR3 reads CASSFAGQFTDTQYF. The CDR3 DNA is TGTGCCAGCAGCTTTGCGGGACAGTTCACAGATACGCAGTATTTT. The chain uses TRBV7-9 and TRBJ2-3; perhaps TRBD1 as D (7 bases). This CDR3 region has 15 residues. Per the germline V gene, CDR1 is SEHNR and CDR2 is FQNEAQ (reference sequence). V was pared by 3 bases and J by 2 bases, with 12 bases between.

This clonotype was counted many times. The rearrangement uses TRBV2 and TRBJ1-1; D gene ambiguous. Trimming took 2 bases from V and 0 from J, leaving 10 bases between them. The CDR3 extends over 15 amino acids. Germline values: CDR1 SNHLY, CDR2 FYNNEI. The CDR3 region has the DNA TGTGCCAGCAGTGAAAGGCAAGCTATGAACACTGAAGCTTTCTTT. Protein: CASSERQAMNTEAFF. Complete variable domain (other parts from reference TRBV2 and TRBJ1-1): EPEVTQTPSHQVTQMGQEVILRCVPISNHLYFYWYRQILGQKVEFLVSFYNNEISEKSEIFDDQFSVERPDGSNFTLKIRSTKLEDSAMYFCASSERQAMNTEAFFGQGTRLTVV.

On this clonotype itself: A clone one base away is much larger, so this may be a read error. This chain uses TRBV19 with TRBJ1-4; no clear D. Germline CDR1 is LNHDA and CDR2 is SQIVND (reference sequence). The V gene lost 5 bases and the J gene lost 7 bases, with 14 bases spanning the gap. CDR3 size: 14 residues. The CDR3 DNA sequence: TGTGCCAGTAGTTTCGGGATTTCTAGTGAAAAACTGTTTTTT. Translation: CASSFGISSEKLFF.

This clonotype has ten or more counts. As DNA, the CDR3 is TGTGCCAGCAGCTTAGCTGGACCGCCCCAGCATTTT. Translation gives CASSLAGPPQHF. The chain couples TRBV7-2 to TRBJ1-5; D gene uncertain. CDR3 length: 12 amino acids. Trimming removed 0 bases at V and 9 bases at J, with 6 bases between. The germline V gene encodes CDR1 SGHTA and CDR2 FQGNSA.